Each of the 10 T cell receptor beta chains below was sequenced from the same sample in a study of human T cells and chemical hapten exposure. Described time point: pre-sensitization, week 0. Treatment of the sample: therapeutic diphenylcyclopropenone sensitization with weekly scalp DPC. TCRdb itself ran the RACE reads through MiXCR, one entry per CDR3 protein. This sample has 120,000 or so distinct CDR3 sequences, with approximately 13% found just once. The sample here was whole blood, taken in connection with sensitization to the hapten diphenylcyclopropenone (DPC). These receptors were obtained from a woman aged 18-35 years with alopecia areata. Some clones in this sample may be carry-over from other donors' samples.

This clonotype was seen at least ten times. The V call is TRBV9, the J call TRBJ1-2; unclear D gene. V was clipped by 4 bases and J by 4 bases, with 11 bases between them. Germline CDR1 and CDR2: SGDLS and YYNGEE. The CDR3 totals 13 residues. DNA of the CDR3: TGTGCCAGCAGCCCCTCCGGTACCTATGGCTACACCTTC. As protein: CASSPSGTYGYTF. The entire variable domain, with the rest obtained from reference TRBV9 and TRBJ1-2, is as follows: DSGVTQTPKHLITATGQRVTLRCSPRSGDLSVYWYQQSLDQGLQFLIQYYNGEERAKGNILERFSAQQFPDLHSELNLSSLELGDSALYFCASSPSGTYGYTFGSGTRLTVV.

This clonotype was counted between two and nine times. V usage is TRBV7-2 and J usage is TRBJ2-3; D gene unclear. Looked up from germline, CDR1 is SGHTA and CDR2 is FQGNSA. Trimming removed 4 bases from V and 2 bases from J, with 10 bases in between. The CDR3 covers 14 residues. CDR3: CASSYNPTTDTQYF. The DNA of the CDR3 is TGTGCCAGCAGCTATAACCCCACCACAGATACGCAGTATTTT. Complete variable domain (other parts from reference TRBV7-2 and TRBJ2-3): GAGVSQSPSNKVTEKGKDVELRCDPISGHTALYWYRQSLGQGLEFLIYFQGNSAPDKSGLPSDRFSAERTGGSVSTLTIQRTQQEDSAVYLCASSYNPTTDTQYFGPGTRLTVL.

This clonotype has just a few counts. This chain uses TRBV3-1 with TRBJ2-3; no reliable D call. The CDR3 runs to 17 residues. Germline-derived CDR1 and CDR2 are LGHDT and YNNKEL (reference sequence). The V end was cut by 1 base, the J end by 8 bases, with 22 bases between. The DNA for the CDR3 is TGTGCCAGCAGCCAAGTCTCGAGTCGGAGTAAAGGCGGTACGCAGTATTTT. Its protein product is CASSQVSSRSKGGTQYF.

A few counts support this clonotype. V gene TRBV6-6 combines with J gene TRBJ2-3, with D hard to call. The CDR3 is made up of 14 amino acids. Trimming removed 5 bases at V and 0 bases at J, with 9 bases between. Looked up from germline, CDR1 is MNHNY and CDR2 is SVGAGI (reference sequence). Written as DNA, the CDR3 is TGTGCCAGCAGTGATGTTTCTAGCACAGATACGCAGTATTTT. It translates to CASSDVSSTDTQYF.

This clonotype turned up a few times. This chain connects TRBV12-3 or TRBV12-4 to TRBJ2-2, with TRBD1 identical over 11 bases. Germline trimming cut 5 bases from V and 6 bases from J; bases unmatched to any gene: 8. This CDR3 region has 16 residues. Here the CDR3 reads CASSPGQGAWAGELFF. The CDR3 coding sequence is TGTGCCAGCAGTCCTGGACAGGGGGCATGGGCCGGGGAGCTGTTTTTT.

The chain is built from TRBV5-1 and TRBJ2-7; tentative D call: TRBD1 (6 bases). V gave up 4 bases and J gave up 3 bases, with 8 bases separating them. CDR1 is SGHRS, CDR2 YFSETQ, per germline. The CDR3 length is 12 residues. The CDR3 loop is CASSQDSYEQYF. The CDR3 nucleotides are TGCGCCAGCAGCCAGGACAGCTACGAGCAGTACTTC.

In its sample, this clonotype was seen many times. The chain combines TRBV12-3 or TRBV12-4 with TRBJ1-1; a possible D gene is TRBD1 (6 bases). V dropped 6 bases and J dropped 6 bases, with 20 bases sitting between them. CDR3 length: 15 residues. CDR3 region: CASSPYRQGSAEAFF. In nucleotides, the CDR3 is TGTGCCAGCAGCCCCTATCGGCAGGGGAGCGCTGAAGCTTTCTTT.

V and J are TRBV20-1 and TRBJ1-5; no firm D call. Germline V gene lookup returns CDR1 DFQATT and CDR2 SNEGSKA (reference sequence). The CDR3 totals 15 residues. Trimming shortened V by 4 bases and J by 0 bases, and 13 bases separated the two germline ends. The CDR3 reads CSAIPRTYSNQPQHF. CDR3 nucleotide sequence: TGCAGTGCTATCCCGAGGACCTATAGCAATCAGCCCCAGCATTTT.

This clonotype has at least ten counts. The V and J genes are TRBV6-5 and TRBJ2-5; D perhaps matches TRBD2 (5 bases). The V and J ends lost 0 bases and 4 bases respectively, with 9 bases between them. Per the germline V gene, CDR1 is MNHEY and CDR2 is SVGAGI. This CDR3 has 14 amino acids. CDR3 nucleotide sequence: TGTGCCAGCAGTTACTCGACTGGAGGAGAGACCCAGTACTTC. It translates to CASSYSTGGETQYF.

This clonotype was seen more than once but under ten times. The chain joins TRBV12-3 or TRBV12-4 to TRBJ1-1, with D possibly matching TRBD1 (6 bases). This CDR3 region has 14 residues. The ends were cut back, 6 bases at V and 2 bases at J, with 13 bases in the middle. CDR3 DNA sequence: TGTGCCAGCAGCGCCACAGGGCACAACACTGAAGCTTTCTTT. As protein: CASSATGHNTEAFF.